One sample yielded the 5 T cell receptor beta chains listed below, sequenced in a study of cytomegalovirus exposure and HLA in healthy donors. The table came from immunoSEQ multiplex PCR; TCRdb's copy has only in-frame clones and leaves some out. This sample carries about 78,000 clones, almost 97% of them seen once, and the ten largest clones take 1.6%. The source material was PBMCs. The receptors here all came from a young man in good health and CMV-seropositive.

This chain joins TRBV7-9 and TRBJ1-4; 10 nucleotides match TRBD1. Trimming took 3 bases from V and 8 from J; bases not matched to a gene: 6. The CDR3 is 15 residues long. CDR1 is SEHNR, CDR2 FQNEAQ, per germline (reference sequence). The CDR3 is CASSFWDRGEEKLFF. In DNA form, the CDR3 reads TGTGCCAGCAGCTTTTGGGACAGGGGTGAGGAAAAACTGTTTTTT.

The CDR3 coding sequence is TGTGCCACCAGCAGAGATATAACTAGCGGGAGTATCAATGAGCAGTTCTTC. It specifies CATSRDITSGSINEQFF. The rearrangement links TRBV15 to TRBJ2-1; 11 positions agree with TRBD2. Germline V gene data show CDR1 as LNHNV and CDR2 as YYDKDF (reference sequence). Trimming removed 0 bases from V and 6 bases from J; junction bases left unmatched: 7. This CDR3 region has 17 residues.

The chain links TRBV5-1 to TRBJ2-5, with 7 bases that match TRBD1. J was trimmed by 2 bases and V by 1 base; bases with no gene match: 5. CDR1 is SGHRS and CDR2 is YFSETQ in the germline V gene. This CDR3 spans 15 amino acids. The CDR3 DNA sequence: TGCGCCAGCAGCTTGAGGGGGACAGCTCAAGAGACCCAGTACTTC. Translation: CASSLRGTAQETQYF.

This rearrangement joins TRBV11-3 to TRBJ2-1; 11 bases fit TRBD2. Germline V gene sequence: CDR1 SGHNT, CDR2 YENEEA. The CDR3 length is 15 residues. The V gene end was trimmed by 5 bases and the J gene end by 4 bases; junction bases not matched to a gene: 4. DNA for the CDR3: TGTGCCAGCAGCCCTCGGACTAGCGGGTACAATGAGCAGTTCTTC. Protein: CASSPRTSGYNEQFF.

J is TRBJ2-7 and V is TRBV30; TRBD1 matches 8 bases. V was pared by 5 bases and J by 2 bases, with 2 bases of the junction left unmatched. There are 12 residues in the CDR3. CDR1 GTSNPN and CDR2 SVGIG come from the germline V gene (reference sequence). CDR3 in amino acids: CAWGQGPYEQYF. Written as DNA, the CDR3 is TGTGCCTGGGGACAGGGACCCTACGAGCAGTACTTC.